This TCR beta chain was sequenced for a study of identical twins. General study results and limits: Within monozygotic twins, out-of-frame TCR alpha sharing was underestimated by the models.

V was clipped by 6 bases and J by 3 bases; unmatched bases: 5. The CDR3 is 15 residues long. CDR1 and CDR2 (germline): MNHNS, SASEGT. This clonotype was recorded many times. Its antigen remains unknown. Template switching added a universal primer binding site, and final cDNA carried unique molecular identifiers. Each CDR3 protein gets one entry after TCRdb re-called the 5' RACE reads with MiXCR. The sample has some 570,000 distinct CDR3 sequences; 20% to 25% are singletons. Healthy Caucasians made up all donors. The same data also went into a second study, on yellow fever vaccine responses in identical twins.

This TCR was sampled from a young woman in good health. V and J are TRBV6-1 and TRBJ1-1, with TRBD1 matching 12 bases. Sequencing was done on a sample of CD4+ T cells sorted from blood. CDR3 region: CASRGQGAGDTEAFF. CDR3 DNA: TGTGCCAGCAGGGGACAGGGGGCTGGGGACACTGAAGCTTTCTTT.